These 25 T cell receptor beta chains originate from one sample sequenced in a study of blood T cell repertoires in COVID-19. TCRdb keeps only in-frame clones here, not all; method: immunoSEQ multiplex PCR. The sample records roughly 150,000 clones, about four fifths being singletons. Sequencing was carried out using peripheral blood. The receptors derive from a woman of 80 years or more with acute or convalescent COVID-19.

The table lists this clone with a few counts. Here the CDR3 reads CSASQTTASMREQFF. The CDR3 bases are TGCAGTGCTAGTCAGACTACCGCCTCAATGAGAGAGCAGTTCTTC. The V and J genes are TRBV20-1 and TRBJ2-1; a possible D gene is TRBD2 (5 bases). Germline CDR1 is DFQATT and CDR2 is SNEGSKA (reference sequence). The CDR3 has 15 residues. Deletions cut 3 bases from V and 10 bases from J, with 22 bases between.

The chain couples TRBV5-1 to TRBJ1-1; no firm D call. CDR3 size: 14 residues. Germline CDR1 is SGHRS and CDR2 is YFSETQ. Trimming shortened V by 0 bases and J by 1 base, and 7 bases separated the two germline ends. CDR3 coding DNA: TGCGCCAGCAGCTTGGTAGCTGGGAACACTGAAGCTTTCTTT. Amino acid sequence: CASSLVAGNTEAFF.

The rearrangement uses TRBV30 and TRBJ1-2, with 11 bases that match TRBD1. The CDR3 runs 13 residues. Germline CDR1 and CDR2: GTSNPN and SVGIG (reference sequence). The V gene end was trimmed by 5 bases and the J gene end by 7 bases; junction bases not matched to a gene: 6. CDR3 protein: CAWGLGQGGGYTF. The CDR3 DNA follows: TGTGCCTGGGGACTGGGACAGGGGGGTGGCTACACCTTC. Full variable domain (remainder filled in from reference TRBV30 and TRBJ1-2): SQTIHQWPATLVQPVGSPLSLECTVEGTSNPNLYWYRQAAGRGLQLLFYSVGIGQISSEVPQNLSASRPQDRQFILSSKKLLLSDSGFYLCAWGLGQGGGYTFGSGTRLTVV.

There are many counts of this clone. The rearrangement links TRBV18 to TRBJ2-7, with D tentatively TRBD1 (6 bases). Germline-derived CDR1 and CDR2 are KGHSH and LQKENI. V was shortened by 3 bases and J by 3 bases, with 9 bases between the two germline ends. This CDR3 is 13 amino acids long. The CDR3 reads CASSPATGYEQYF. The CDR3 nucleotides read TGTGCCAGCTCACCGGCGACAGGCTACGAGCAGTACTTC.

V gene TRBV12-3 or TRBV12-4 combines with J gene TRBJ1-4; D gene uncertain. CDR3 length: 11 residues. V shed 3 bases and J shed 7 bases, with 3 bases lying between them. The CDR3 DNA reads as TGTGCCAGCAGTTTGAGTGAAAAACTGTTTTTT. The encoded protein is CASSLSEKLFF.

This clone was seen a few times. The chain uses TRBV9 and TRBJ2-7; 8 bases are shared with TRBD2. CDR3 size: 15 residues. The J segment lost 5 bases and the V segment lost 0 bases, leaving 7 bases of the junction unmatched. The germline gives CDR1 SGDLS, CDR2 YYNGEE. Here the CDR3 reads CASSVVPGGPDEQYF. CDR3 in DNA: TGTGCCAGCAGCGTAGTCCCGGGAGGGCCTGACGAGCAGTACTTC.

The V and J genes are TRBV7-9 and TRBJ2-7; D remains ambiguous. The CDR3 has 13 amino acids. The germline V and J ends were trimmed by 5 bases and 2 bases, with 10 bases remaining between them. The germline CDR1 and CDR2 sequences are SEHNR and FQNEAQ (reference sequence). The CDR3 loop is CASSLVGAYEQYF. CDR3 bases: TGTGCCAGCAGCCTGGTAGGAGCCTACGAGCAGTACTTC.

The rearrangement uses TRBV7-3 and TRBJ2-3, with TRBD2 matching over 13 bases. The CDR3 sequence is 17 residues long. After removal of 0 bases from V and 6 bases from J, the junction contained 6 bases not matched to a gene. The V gene's germline CDR1 is SGHTA and CDR2 FQGTGA. The CDR3 DNA follows: TGTGCCAGCAGCTTAACCCCGGGACTAGCGGGAAAGGATACGCAGTATTTT. It yields the protein CASSLTPGLAGKDTQYF.

This clone was recorded once. This sequence joins TRBV28 and TRBJ1-2; D possibly corresponds to TRBD1 (5 bases). The V gene lost 4 bases and the J gene lost 13 bases, with 16 bases spanning the gap. This CDR3 contains 12 residues. Germline assignment: CDR1 MDHEN and CDR2 SYDVKM. The chain's CDR3 is CASSSPPRDCTF. The CDR3 DNA follows: TGTGCCAGCAGTTCCCCCCCAAGGGACTGCACCTTC.

The table lists this clone with a count of one. The chain has TRBV6-6 and TRBJ2-7; 11 positions match TRBD1. CDR3 length equals 14 residues. Germline assignment: CDR1 MNHNY and CDR2 SVGAGI (reference sequence). V lost 8 bases and J lost 6; bases outside the gene matches: 9. The CDR3 sequence is CASYYRDRGFEQYF. The CDR3 coding sequence is TGTGCCAGCTACTACCGGGACAGGGGGTTCGAGCAGTACTTC.

The rearrangement uses TRBV19 and TRBJ1-2; D gene ambiguous. Between the trimmed V and J ends, which lost 6 bases and 2 bases, there was a span of 4 bases. CDR3 size: 11 residues. CDR1 and CDR2 from the germline V gene are LNHDA and SQIVND (reference sequence). The CDR3 loop reads CASSRNYGYTF. The CDR3 DNA sequence: TGTGCCAGTAGCCGGAACTATGGCTACACCTTC.

The rearrangement uses TRBV7-2 and TRBJ2-2; TRBD2 aligns across 13 bases. Unmatched junction bases numbered 10, after V lost 5 bases and J lost 7 bases. The CDR3 has 17 amino acids. Germline CDR1 and CDR2: SGHTA and FQGNSA. CDR3 sequence (DNA): TGTGCCAGCAGCGAGACACTAGCGGGGGGGCGCAACGGGGAGCTGTTTTTT. Its translation is CASSETLAGGRNGELFF.

The CDR3 nucleotides read TGTGCCAGTAGTCCCCCGGCGGCCATCCTCTCTGGAAACACCATATATTTT. Its protein is CASSPPAAILSGNTIYF. This sequence joins TRBV19 and TRBJ1-3; D is uncertain. In germline, CDR1 is LNHDA, CDR2 SQIVND (reference sequence). This CDR3 has 17 amino acids. V lost 5 bases, J lost 0 bases, and 17 bases lay in between. Together with reference TRBV19 and TRBJ1-3, the CDR3 gives the full variable domain: DGGITQSPKYLFRKEGQNVTLSCEQNLNHDAMYWYRQDPGQGLRLIYYSQIVNDFQKGDIAEGYSVSREKKESFPLTVTSAQKNPTAFYLCASSPPAAILSGNTIYFGEGSWLTVV.

This chain joins TRBV6-1 and TRBJ2-6; possibly TRBD1 for D (6 bases). Looked up from germline, CDR1 is MNHNS and CDR2 is SASEGT. V lost 4 bases and J 0 bases, leaving 10 bases between the germline ends. CDR3 size: 16 residues. CDR3 DNA: TGTGCCAGCAGTGGGACAGTGAGCTCTGGGGCCAACGTCCTGACTTTC. It specifies CASSGTVSSGANVLTF.

Only a few counts were recorded for this clone. The chain recombines TRBV5-8 with TRBJ1-2; maybe TRBD1 (5 bases). This CDR3 spans 13 amino acids. The germline V gene has CDR1 SGHTS and CDR2 YDEGEE. Trimming removed 0 bases at V and 3 bases at J, with 6 bases between. The CDR3 loop is CASSLGQHYGYTF. CDR3 bases: TGTGCCAGCAGCTTGGGACAGCACTATGGCTACACCTTC. The full variable domain, completed using reference TRBV5-8 and TRBJ1-2, is EAGVTQSPTHLIKTRGQQATLRCSPISGHTSVYWYQQALGLGLQFLLWYDEGEERNRGNFPPRFSGRQFPNYSSELNVNALELEDSALYLCASSLGQHYGYTFGSGTRLTVV.

The chain joins TRBV5-1 to TRBJ2-7; D is uncertain. Deletions cut 4 bases from V and 0 bases from J, with 11 bases between. The CDR3 spans 14 residues. Germline CDR1 reads SGHRS; CDR2 reads YFSETQ. The CDR3 DNA reads as TGCGCCAGCAGCGGGCACGTCCGCTCCTACGAGCAGTACTTC. As protein: CASSGHVRSYEQYF.

The chain carries TRBV6-5 and TRBJ1-1; no firm D call. The CDR3 loop spans 15 amino acids. From germline, CDR1 is MNHEY and CDR2 SVGAGI. V gave up 4 bases and J gave up 0 bases, with 12 bases separating them. The CDR3 DNA is TGTGCCAGCAGTTTAAGAGCATCCATGAACACTGAAGCTTTCTTT. Protein: CASSLRASMNTEAFF.

The chain couples TRBV2 to TRBJ2-5; tentative D call: TRBD1 (6 bases). Trimming shortened V by 5 bases and J by 5 bases, and 6 bases separated the two germline ends. The CDR3 is made up of 11 amino acids. The germline V gene encodes CDR1 SNHLY and CDR2 FYNNEI. CDR3 amino acids: CASSRGETQYF. The CDR3 region has the DNA TGTGCCAGCAGTAGGGGGGAGACCCAGTACTTC.

The chain links TRBV10-2 to TRBJ1-5; TRBD1 matches at 7 bases. This CDR3 is 13 amino acids long. Germline-derived CDR1 and CDR2 are WSHSY and SAAADI. After removal of 5 bases from V and 7 bases from J, the junction contained 5 bases not matched to a gene. The CDR3 region has the DNA TGCGCCAGCAGTTCTGACAGGGTACAGCCCCAGCATTTT. Translating it yields CASSSDRVQPQHF.

The V gene is TRBV5-8, the J gene TRBJ2-1; a possible D gene is TRBD1 (6 bases). This CDR3 contains 15 residues. Per the germline V gene, CDR1 is SGHTS and CDR2 is YDEGEE. V lost 3 bases and J lost 5, with 15 bases in between. Written as DNA, the CDR3 is TGTGCCAGCAGCTCCGGGACAACCTCAAACAATGAGCAGTTCTTC. Amino acid sequence: CASSSGTTSNNEQFF.

The chain is built from TRBV7-2 and TRBJ1-2, with 7 bases lining up with TRBD1. The CDR3 has 16 residues. The V and J ends lost 7 bases and 2 bases, in that order; junction bases with no gene match: 13. Germline V gene data show CDR1 as SGHTA and CDR2 as FQGNSA. The CDR3 DNA reads TGTGCCAGCACCAGCTTCTCTCTGACAGGGAACTATGGCTACACCTTC. Amino acid sequence: CASTSFSLTGNYGYTF.

This clone occurred a few times. This rearrangement joins TRBV18 to TRBJ1-1; 8 bases are a match to TRBD1. With 5 bases clipped from V and 2 bases from J, the junction kept 4 bases outside the gene matches. The germline V gene has CDR1 KGHSH and CDR2 LQKENI. The CDR3 runs to 14 residues. CDR3 sequence reads: CASSTGQGNTEAFF. CDR3 DNA sequence: TGTGCCAGCTCAACCGGACAGGGCAACACTGAAGCTTTCTTT. Full variable domain (rest looked up from reference TRBV18 and TRBJ1-1): NAGVMQNPRHLVRRRGQEARLRCSPMKGHSHVYWYRQLPEEGLKFMVYLQKENIIDESGMPKERFSAEFPKEGPSILRIQQVVRGDSAAYFCASSTGQGNTEAFFGQGTRLTVV.

The table lists this clone with a few counts. The genes are TRBV5-1 and TRBJ2-1; 10 positions agree with TRBD1. This CDR3 spans 15 amino acids. Per the germline V gene, CDR1 is SGHRS and CDR2 is YFSETQ. After removal of 5 bases from V and 4 bases from J, the junction contained 6 bases not matched to a gene. In nucleotides, the CDR3 is TGCGCCAGCAGACGGGGGGACAGGGGTTACAATGAGCAGTTCTTC. This codes for CASRRGDRGYNEQFF.

The chain carries TRBV3-1 (or the pseudogene TRBV3-2) and TRBJ1-5; no definite D call. Germline assignment: CDR1 LGHDT and CDR2 YNNKEL (reference sequence). The CDR3 totals 14 residues. Trimming left V 1 base short and J 6 bases short, with 10 bases between. The CDR3 loop reads CASSQVPGFQPQHF. The CDR3 DNA follows: TGTGCCAGCAGCCAAGTTCCGGGGTTTCAGCCCCAGCATTTT.

V usage is TRBV6-2 or TRBV6-3 and J usage is TRBJ1-2, with 7 bases fitting TRBD1. CDR3 length: 13 residues. J gave up 7 bases and V 6 bases, and 8 bases lay outside the gene matches. Germline loops: CDR1 MNHEY, CDR2 SVGEGT. Here the CDR3 reads CASSPPGQFGYTF. CDR3 bases: TGTGCCAGCAGCCCGCCGGGACAGTTTGGCTACACCTTC.